This T cell receptor (beta chain) came from a study of T cells after yellow fever vaccination. Whole-study context: It was SMART-Seq v4 Ultra Low Input that prepared the fractions with low cell numbers. Broader study findings: There was a possibility that FACS-sorted repertoires contained abundant clonotypes contaminating from the bulk population. Post-booster samples contained most primary-vaccination clones (approximately 96% CD4, around 90% CD8).

This clonotype was recorded a few times. Its antigen is not known. The CDR3 length is 15 residues. Trimming removed 4 bases from V and 4 bases from J, with 16 bases in between. Germline-derived CDR1 and CDR2 are SGHDN and FVKESK. Conversion of TCR transcripts into cDNA relied on 5'RACE template switching, which added a universal primer site and UMIs. Each CDR3 protein is one row after TCRdb ran MiXCR on the 5' RACE reads. The sample has roughly 320,000 distinct CDR3 sequences, approximately 12% seen once; the top ten hold over 3%. The sequencing used CD4+ T cells sorted from PBMCs, collected 45 days after the yellow fever booster vaccination. The chain employs TRBV14 and TRBJ1-2, with no clear D. The receptor was isolated from a man younger than 35 who received the YFV17D yellow fever vaccine. CDR3 bases: TGTGCCAGCAGCCCGTTCCGATCGGCCGGCTATGGCTACACCTTC. Translating it yields CASSPFRSAGYGYTF.